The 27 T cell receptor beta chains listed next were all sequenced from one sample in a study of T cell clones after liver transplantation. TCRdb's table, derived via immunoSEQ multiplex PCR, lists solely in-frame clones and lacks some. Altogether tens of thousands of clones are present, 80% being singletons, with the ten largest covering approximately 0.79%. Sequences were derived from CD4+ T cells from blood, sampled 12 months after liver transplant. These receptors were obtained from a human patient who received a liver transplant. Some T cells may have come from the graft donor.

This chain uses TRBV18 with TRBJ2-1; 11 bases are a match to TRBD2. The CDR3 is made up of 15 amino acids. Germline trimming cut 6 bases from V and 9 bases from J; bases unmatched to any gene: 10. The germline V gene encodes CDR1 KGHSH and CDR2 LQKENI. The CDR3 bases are TGTGCCAGCTCGGGTGGACTAGCGGGCTCAGGTGAGCAGTTCTTC. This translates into CASSGGLAGSGEQFF. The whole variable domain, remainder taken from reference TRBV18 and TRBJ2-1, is NAGVMQNPRHLVRRRGQEARLRCSPMKGHSHVYWYRQLPEEGLKFMVYLQKENIIDESGMPKERFSAEFPKEGPSILRIQQVVRGDSAAYFCASSGGLAGSGEQFFGPGTRLTVL.

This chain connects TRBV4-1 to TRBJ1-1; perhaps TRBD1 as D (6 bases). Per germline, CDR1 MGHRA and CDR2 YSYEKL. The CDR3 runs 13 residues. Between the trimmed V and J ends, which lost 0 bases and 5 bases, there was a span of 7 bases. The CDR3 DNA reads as TGCGCCAGCAGCCAAGAAGGGGGGACTGAAGCTTTCTTT. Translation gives CASSQEGGTEAFF.

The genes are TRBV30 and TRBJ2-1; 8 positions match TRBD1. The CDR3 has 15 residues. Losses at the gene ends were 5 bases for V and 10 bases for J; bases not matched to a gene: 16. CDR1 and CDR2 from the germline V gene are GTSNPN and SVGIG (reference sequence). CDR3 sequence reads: CAWVNRDRQRKEQFF. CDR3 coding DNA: TGTGCCTGGGTCAACCGGGACAGGCAACGTAAAGAGCAGTTCTTC.

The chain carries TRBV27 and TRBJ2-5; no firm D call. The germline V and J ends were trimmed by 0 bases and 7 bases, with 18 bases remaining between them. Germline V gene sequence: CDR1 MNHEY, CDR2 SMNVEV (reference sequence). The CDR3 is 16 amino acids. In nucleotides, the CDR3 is TGTGCCAGCAGTTTATCGTCTACCCTCGTGTCGGGGACCCAGTACTTC. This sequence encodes CASSLSSTLVSGTQYF.

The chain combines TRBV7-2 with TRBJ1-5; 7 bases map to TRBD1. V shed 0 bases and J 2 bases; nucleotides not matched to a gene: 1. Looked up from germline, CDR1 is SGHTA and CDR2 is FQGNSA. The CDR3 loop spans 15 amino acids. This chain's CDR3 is CASSLATGGNQPQHF. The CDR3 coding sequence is TGTGCCAGCAGCTTAGCTACAGGGGGCAATCAGCCCCAGCATTTT.

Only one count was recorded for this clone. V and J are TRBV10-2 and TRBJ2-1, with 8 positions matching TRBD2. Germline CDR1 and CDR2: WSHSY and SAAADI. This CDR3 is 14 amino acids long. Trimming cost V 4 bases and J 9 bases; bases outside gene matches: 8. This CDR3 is CASSVERELGEQFF. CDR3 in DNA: TGCGCCAGCAGTGTTGAGCGGGAGCTAGGTGAGCAGTTCTTC.

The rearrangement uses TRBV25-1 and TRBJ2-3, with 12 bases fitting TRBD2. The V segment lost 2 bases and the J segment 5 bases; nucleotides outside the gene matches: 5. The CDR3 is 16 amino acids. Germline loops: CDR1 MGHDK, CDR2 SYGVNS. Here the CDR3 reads CASSEGLAGGGDTQYF. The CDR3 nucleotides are TGTGCCAGCAGTGAAGGGCTAGCGGGAGGGGGAGATACGCAGTATTTT.

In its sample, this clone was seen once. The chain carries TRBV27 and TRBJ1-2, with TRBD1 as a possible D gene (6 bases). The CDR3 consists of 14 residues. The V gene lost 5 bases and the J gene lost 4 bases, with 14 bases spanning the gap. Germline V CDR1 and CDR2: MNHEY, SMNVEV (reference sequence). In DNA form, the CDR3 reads TGTGCCAGCAGTCCCCACAGGGAGGGCTATGGCTACACCTTC. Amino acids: CASSPHREGYGYTF.

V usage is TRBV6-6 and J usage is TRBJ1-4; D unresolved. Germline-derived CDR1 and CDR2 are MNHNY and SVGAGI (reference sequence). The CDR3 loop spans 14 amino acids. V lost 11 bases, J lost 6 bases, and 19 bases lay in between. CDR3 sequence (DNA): TGTGCCGGCTCGACTGGACTGAATGATGAAAAACTGTTTTTT. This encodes CAGSTGLNDEKLFF.

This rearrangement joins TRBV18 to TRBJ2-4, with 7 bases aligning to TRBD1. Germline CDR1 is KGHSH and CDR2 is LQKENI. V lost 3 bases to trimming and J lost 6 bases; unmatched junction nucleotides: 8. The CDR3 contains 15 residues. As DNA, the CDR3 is TGTGCCAGCTCACCTACCACAGGGGCTAGAAACATTCAGTACTTC. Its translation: CASSPTTGARNIQYF.

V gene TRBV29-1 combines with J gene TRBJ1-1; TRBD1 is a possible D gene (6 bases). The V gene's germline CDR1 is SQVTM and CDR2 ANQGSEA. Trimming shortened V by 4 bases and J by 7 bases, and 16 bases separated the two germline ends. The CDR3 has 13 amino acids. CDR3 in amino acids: CSVGGRSGREAFF. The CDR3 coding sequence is TGCAGCGTTGGGGGGCGCAGCGGGCGTGAAGCTTTCTTT.

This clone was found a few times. CDR3 sequence (DNA): TGTGCCAGCTCTCAATCAGGATTCAGAGCTTTCTTT. Protein: CASSQSGFRAFF. This chain links TRBV27 with TRBJ1-1; D unclear. With 8 bases removed from V and 10 bases from J, the gap between germline ends came to 17 bases. This CDR3 comprises 12 residues. Germline assignment: CDR1 MNHEY and CDR2 SMNVEV (reference sequence).

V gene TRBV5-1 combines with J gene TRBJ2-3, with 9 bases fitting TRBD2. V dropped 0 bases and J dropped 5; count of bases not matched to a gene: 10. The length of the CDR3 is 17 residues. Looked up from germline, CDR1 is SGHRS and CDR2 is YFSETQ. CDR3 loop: CASSLGTLAGTGDTQYF. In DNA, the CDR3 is TGCGCCAGCAGCTTGGGCACCCTAGCGGGGACGGGAGATACGCAGTATTTT.

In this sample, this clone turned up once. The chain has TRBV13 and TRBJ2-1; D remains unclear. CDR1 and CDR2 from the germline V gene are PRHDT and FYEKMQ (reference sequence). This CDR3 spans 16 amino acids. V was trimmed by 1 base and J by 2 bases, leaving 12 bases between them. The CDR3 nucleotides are TGTGCCAGCAGCTTAGTCCGGCGCCGTGCCTACAATGAGCAGTTCTTC. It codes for CASSLVRRRAYNEQFF.

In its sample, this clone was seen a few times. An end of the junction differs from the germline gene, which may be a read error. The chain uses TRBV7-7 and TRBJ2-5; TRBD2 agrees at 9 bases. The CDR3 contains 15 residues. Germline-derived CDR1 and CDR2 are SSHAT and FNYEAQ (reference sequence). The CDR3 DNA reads TGTGCTAGCAGCTTGGGACTAGCCCCTGTGGAGACCCAGTACTTC. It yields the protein CASSLGLAPVETQYF. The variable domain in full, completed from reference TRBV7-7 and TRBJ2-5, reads GAGVSQSPRYKVTKRGQDVTLRCDPISSHATLYWYQQALGQGPEFLTYFNYEAQPDKSGLPSDRFSAERPEGSISTLTIQRTEQRDSAMYRCASSLGLAPVETQYFGPGTRLLVL.

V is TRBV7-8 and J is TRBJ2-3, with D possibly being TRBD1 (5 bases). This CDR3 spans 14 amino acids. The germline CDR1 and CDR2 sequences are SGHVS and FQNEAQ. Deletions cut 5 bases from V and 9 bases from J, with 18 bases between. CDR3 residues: CASSPRQPLSTQYF. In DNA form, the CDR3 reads TGTGCCAGCAGCCCTCGACAGCCACTATCGACGCAGTATTTT. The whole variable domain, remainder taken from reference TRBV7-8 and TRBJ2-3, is GAGVSQSPRYKVAKRGQDVALRCDPISGHVSLFWYQQALGQGPEFLTYFQNEAQLDKSGLPSDRFFAERPEGSVSTLKIQRTQQEDSAVYLCASSPRQPLSTQYFGPGTRLTVL.

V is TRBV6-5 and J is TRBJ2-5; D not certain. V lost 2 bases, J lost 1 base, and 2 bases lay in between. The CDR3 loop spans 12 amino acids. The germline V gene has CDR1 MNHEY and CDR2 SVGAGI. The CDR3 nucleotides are TGTGCCAGCAGTTACCCCCAAGAGACCCAGTACTTC. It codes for CASSYPQETQYF.

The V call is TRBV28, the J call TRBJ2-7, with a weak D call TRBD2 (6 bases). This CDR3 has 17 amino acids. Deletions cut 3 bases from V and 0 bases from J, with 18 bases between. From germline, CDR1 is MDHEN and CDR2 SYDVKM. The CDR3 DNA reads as TGTGCCAGCAGTTTCCCCACTTGGGGCGGGAACTCCTACGAGCAGTACTTC. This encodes CASSFPTWGGNSYEQYF.

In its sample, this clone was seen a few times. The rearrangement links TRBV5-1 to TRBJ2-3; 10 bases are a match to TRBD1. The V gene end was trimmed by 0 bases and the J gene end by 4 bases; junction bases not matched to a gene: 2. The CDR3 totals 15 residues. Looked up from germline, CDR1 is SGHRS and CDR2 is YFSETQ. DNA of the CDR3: TGCGCCAGCAGCTTGGGGGACAGGGGCGCAGATACGCAGTATTTT. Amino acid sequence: CASSLGDRGADTQYF.

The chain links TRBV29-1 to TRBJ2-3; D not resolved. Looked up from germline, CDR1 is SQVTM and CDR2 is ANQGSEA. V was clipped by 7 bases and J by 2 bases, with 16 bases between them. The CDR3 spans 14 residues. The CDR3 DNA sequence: TGCAGCGGACGGGCTATCTTATTCACAGATACGCAGTATTTT. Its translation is CSGRAILFTDTQYF.

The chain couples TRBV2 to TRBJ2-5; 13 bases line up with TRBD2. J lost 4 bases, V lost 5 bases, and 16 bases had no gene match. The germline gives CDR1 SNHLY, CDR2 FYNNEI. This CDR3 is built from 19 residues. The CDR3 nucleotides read TGTGCCAGCAGTCCCCGGACGGGACTAGCGGGATTGTTGCCAGAGACCCAGTACTTC. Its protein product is CASSPRTGLAGLLPETQYF.

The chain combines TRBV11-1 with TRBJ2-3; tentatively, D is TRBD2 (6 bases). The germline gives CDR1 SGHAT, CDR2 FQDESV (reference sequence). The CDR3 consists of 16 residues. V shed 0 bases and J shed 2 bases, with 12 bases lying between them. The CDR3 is CASSLAMDYHTDTQYF. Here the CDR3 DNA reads TGTGCCAGCAGCTTAGCGATGGACTACCACACAGATACGCAGTATTTT.

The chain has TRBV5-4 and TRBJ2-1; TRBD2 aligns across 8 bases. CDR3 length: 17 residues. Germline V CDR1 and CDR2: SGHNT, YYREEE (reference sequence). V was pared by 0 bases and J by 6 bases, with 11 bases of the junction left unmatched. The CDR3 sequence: CASSLVVYGRAVNEQFF. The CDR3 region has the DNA TGTGCCAGCAGCTTGGTAGTTTACGGGAGGGCCGTCAATGAGCAGTTCTTC.

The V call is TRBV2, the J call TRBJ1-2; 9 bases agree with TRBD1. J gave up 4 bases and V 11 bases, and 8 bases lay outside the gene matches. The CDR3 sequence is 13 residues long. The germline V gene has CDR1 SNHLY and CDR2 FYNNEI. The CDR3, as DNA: TGTGCCGGCAAACAGGGGGCTAGCTATGGCTACACCTTC. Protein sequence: CAGKQGASYGYTF.

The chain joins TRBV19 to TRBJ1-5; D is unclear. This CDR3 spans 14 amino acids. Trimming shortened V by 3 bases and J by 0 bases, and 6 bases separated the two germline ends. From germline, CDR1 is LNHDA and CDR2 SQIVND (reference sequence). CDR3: CASSIDLSNQPQHF. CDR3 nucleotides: TGTGCCAGTAGTATCGACCTTAGCAATCAGCCCCAGCATTTT. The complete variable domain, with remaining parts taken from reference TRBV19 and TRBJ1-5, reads DGGITQSPKYLFRKEGQNVTLSCEQNLNHDAMYWYRQDPGQGLRLIYYSQIVNDFQKGDIAEGYSVSREKKESFPLTVTSAQKNPTAFYLCASSIDLSNQPQHFGDGTRLSIL.

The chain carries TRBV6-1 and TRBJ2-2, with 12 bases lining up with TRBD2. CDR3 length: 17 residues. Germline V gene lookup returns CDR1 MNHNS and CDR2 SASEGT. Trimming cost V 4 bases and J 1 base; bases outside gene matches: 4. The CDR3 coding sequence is TGTGCCAGCAGTGCCCTAGCGGGAGGGGGGAACACCGGGGAGCTGTTTTTT. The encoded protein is CASSALAGGGNTGELFF.

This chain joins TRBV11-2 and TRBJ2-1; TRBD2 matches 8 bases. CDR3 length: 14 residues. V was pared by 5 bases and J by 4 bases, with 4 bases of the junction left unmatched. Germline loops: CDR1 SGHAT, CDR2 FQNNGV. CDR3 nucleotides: TGTGCCAGCAGCCTAAGCGGGAGTTACAATGAGCAGTTCTTC. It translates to CASSLSGSYNEQFF.